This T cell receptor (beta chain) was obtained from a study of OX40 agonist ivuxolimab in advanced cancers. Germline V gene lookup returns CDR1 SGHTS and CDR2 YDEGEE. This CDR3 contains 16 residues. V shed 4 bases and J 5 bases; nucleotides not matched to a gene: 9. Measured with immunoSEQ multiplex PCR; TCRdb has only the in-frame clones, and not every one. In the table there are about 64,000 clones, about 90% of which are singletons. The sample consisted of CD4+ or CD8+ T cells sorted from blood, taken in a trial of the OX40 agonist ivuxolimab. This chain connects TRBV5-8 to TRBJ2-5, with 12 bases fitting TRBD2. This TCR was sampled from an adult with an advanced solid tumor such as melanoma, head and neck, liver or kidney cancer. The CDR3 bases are TGTGCCAGCAGCGTTCGACTAGCGGGAGTGAGGGAGACCCAGTACTTC. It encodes CASSVRLAGVRETQYF. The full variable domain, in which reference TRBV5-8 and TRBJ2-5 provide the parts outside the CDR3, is EAGVTQSPTHLIKTRGQQATLRCSPISGHTSVYWYQQALGLGLQFLLWYDEGEERNRGNFPPRFSGRQFPNYSSELNVNALELEDSALYLCASSVRLAGVRETQYFGPGTRLLVL.